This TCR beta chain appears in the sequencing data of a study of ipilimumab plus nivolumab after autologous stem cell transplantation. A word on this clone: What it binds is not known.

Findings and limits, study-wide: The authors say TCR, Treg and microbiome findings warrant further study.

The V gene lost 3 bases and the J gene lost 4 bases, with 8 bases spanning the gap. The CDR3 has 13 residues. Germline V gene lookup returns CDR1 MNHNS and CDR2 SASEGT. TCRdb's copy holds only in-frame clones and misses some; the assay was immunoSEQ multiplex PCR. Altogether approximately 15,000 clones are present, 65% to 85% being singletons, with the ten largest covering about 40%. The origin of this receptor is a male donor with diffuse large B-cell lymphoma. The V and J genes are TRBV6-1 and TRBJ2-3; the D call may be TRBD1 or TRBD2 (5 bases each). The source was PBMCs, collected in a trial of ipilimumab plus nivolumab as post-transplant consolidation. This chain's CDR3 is CASSDTGPDTQYF. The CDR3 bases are TGTGCCAGCAGTGATACGGGGCCAGATACGCAGTATTTT.